The next 13 T cell receptor beta chains were all read from a single sample in a study of PD-L1 blockade in urothelial cancer. Sequencing used immunoSEQ multiplex PCR; TCRdb keeps in-frame clones, though not all of them. Counted here are more than 30,000 clones, 75% to 90% occurring once; the ten biggest clones make up about 1.9%. Sequencing was performed on PBMCs, taken around atezolizumab (anti-PD-L1) treatment. The receptor set was obtained from a man aged 55 to 69 with urothelial cancer.

DNA for the CDR3: TGTGCCAGCAGCTTAATGGGAGATGAGCAGTTCTTC. It is translated as CASSLMGDEQFF. This chain joins TRBV7-3 and TRBJ2-1; D might be TRBD2 (5 bases). CDR1 and CDR2 (germline): SGHTA, FQGTGA. V gave up 1 base and J gave up 8 bases, with 6 bases separating them. The CDR3 consists of 12 residues.

The rearrangement uses TRBV5-4 and TRBJ1-3; unclear D gene. Germline V gives CDR1 SGHNT, CDR2 YYREEE (reference sequence). V dropped 4 bases and J dropped 0 bases, with 20 bases sitting between them. This CDR3 is built from 18 residues. The CDR3 sequence: CASSGGGVSGRSGNTIYF. DNA of the CDR3: TGTGCCAGCAGCGGTGGCGGGGTTTCAGGACGCTCTGGAAACACCATATATTTT.

J is TRBJ2-7 and V is TRBV6-1; 9 nucleotides match TRBD1. There are 15 residues in the CDR3. Germline assignment: CDR1 MNHNS and CDR2 SASEGT. The J segment lost 4 bases and the V segment lost 4 bases, leaving 8 bases of the junction unmatched. The CDR3, as DNA: TGTGCCAGCAGTGCGCAACCGGGACAGGGTTACGAGCAGTACTTC. Amino acid sequence: CASSAQPGQGYEQYF.

This chain joins TRBV10-2 and TRBJ2-5; 7 bases map to TRBD2. The junction had 7 bases not matched to a gene; V was cut back by 7 bases and J by 5 bases. This CDR3 has 13 residues. Germline V lookup: CDR1 WSHSY, CDR2 SAAADI. CDR3: CASKSAGEETQYF. The CDR3 nucleotides are TGCGCCAGCAAGTCGGCGGGAGAGGAGACCCAGTACTTC.

CDR3 region: CASSQPGTSGYNEQFF. The CDR3 DNA sequence: TGTGCCAGCAGCCAACCAGGGACTAGCGGGTACAATGAGCAGTTCTTC. The chain has TRBV14 and TRBJ2-1; 12 positions match TRBD2. The CDR3 spans 16 residues. Per the germline V gene, CDR1 is SGHDN and CDR2 is FVKESK. V lost 2 bases, J lost 4 bases, and 3 bases stayed unmatched.

V gene TRBV11-2 combines with J gene TRBJ1-1, with 8 bases fitting TRBD1. Germline CDR1 and CDR2: SGHAT and FQNNGV. V lost 5 bases, J lost 11 bases, and 13 bases stayed unmatched. The CDR3 is made up of 14 amino acids. CDR3 residues: CASSKDRTGLRAFF. The CDR3 DNA sequence: TGTGCCAGCAGCAAAGACCGGACAGGGCTACGGGCTTTCTTT.

V gene TRBV19 combines with J gene TRBJ2-5; D perhaps matches TRBD2 (5 bases). Trimming removed 5 bases from V and 9 bases from J, with 16 bases in between. This CDR3 is built from 13 residues. Germline CDR1 reads LNHDA; CDR2 reads SQIVND (reference sequence). The CDR3 loop reads CASSPIRTGAQYF. CDR3 DNA sequence: TGTGCCAGTAGTCCCATCCGTACCGGGGCCCAGTACTTC.

V and J are TRBV19 and TRBJ1-2; no clear D. V was clipped by 8 bases and J by 0 bases, with 13 bases between them. The CDR3 covers 14 residues. Germline CDR1 LNHDA, CDR2 SQIVND (reference sequence). The CDR3: CASSWASSNYGYTF. CDR3 nucleotide sequence: TGTGCCAGTTCATGGGCCTCCTCTAACTATGGCTACACCTTC. The full variable domain, with the rest looked up from reference TRBV19 and TRBJ1-2, is DGGITQSPKYLFRKEGQNVTLSCEQNLNHDAMYWYRQDPGQGLRLIYYSQIVNDFQKGDIAEGYSVSREKKESFPLTVTSAQKNPTAFYLCASSWASSNYGYTFGSGTRLTVV.

V is TRBV11-2 and J is TRBJ2-7; 14 bases are shared with TRBD2. Trimming cost V 10 bases and J 3 bases; bases outside gene matches: 14. There are 17 residues in the CDR3. CDR1 is SGHAT, CDR2 FQNNGV, per germline. CDR3 protein: CATTAAGTSGSGYEQYF. DNA for the CDR3: TGTGCCACCACTGCGGCCGGGACTAGCGGGAGTGGCTACGAGCAGTACTTC.

This sequence joins TRBV11-3 and TRBJ2-2, with a possible D match to TRBD2 (6 bases). The length of the CDR3 is 15 residues. V lost 7 bases, J lost 2 bases, and 14 bases lay in between. The germline V gene has CDR1 SGHNT and CDR2 YENEEA. CDR3 amino acids: CASMREQRNTGELFF. For the CDR3, the DNA is TGTGCCAGCATGCGGGAACAACGCAACACCGGGGAGCTGTTTTTT.

This clone turned up a few times. The chain is built from TRBV19 and TRBJ2-5; D gene unclear. The germline gives CDR1 LNHDA, CDR2 SQIVND (reference sequence). Trimming removed 3 bases at V and 1 base at J, with 6 bases between. The CDR3 runs to 13 residues. In DNA form, the CDR3 reads TGTGCCAGTAGTATTGTAATCCAAGAGACCCAGTACTTC. Amino acids: CASSIVIQETQYF.

This sequence joins TRBV7-8 and TRBJ1-1; no clear D gene. V lost 1 base to trimming and J lost 1 base, with 7 bases between them. CDR1 is SGHVS and CDR2 is FQNEAQ in the germline V gene. The CDR3 has 14 residues. The CDR3 DNA sequence: TGTGCCAGCAGCTTAGTTGTCGGGAACACTGAAGCTTTCTTT. The encoded protein is CASSLVVGNTEAFF.

The chain links TRBV28 to TRBJ1-4, with 8 bases aligning to TRBD1. The V gene end was trimmed by 6 bases and the J gene end by 7 bases; junction bases not matched to a gene: 7. Germline CDR1 is MDHEN and CDR2 is SYDVKM. The CDR3 contains 14 residues. CDR3 in DNA: TGTGCCAGCAGCCCTCACGACAGGGGTGAAAAACTGTTTTTT. Translation: CASSPHDRGEKLFF.